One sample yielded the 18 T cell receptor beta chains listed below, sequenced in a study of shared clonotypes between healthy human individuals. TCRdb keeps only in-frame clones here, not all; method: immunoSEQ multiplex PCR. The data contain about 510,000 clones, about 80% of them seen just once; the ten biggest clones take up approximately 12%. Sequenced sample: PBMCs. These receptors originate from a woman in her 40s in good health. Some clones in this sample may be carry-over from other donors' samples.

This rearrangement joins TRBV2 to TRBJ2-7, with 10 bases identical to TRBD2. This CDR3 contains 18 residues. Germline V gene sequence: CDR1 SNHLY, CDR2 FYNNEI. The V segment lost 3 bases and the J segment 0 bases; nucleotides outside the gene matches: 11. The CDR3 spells CASSDQASGSRRSYEQYF. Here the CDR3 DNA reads TGTGCCAGCAGTGATCAGGCTAGCGGGAGCCGTCGCTCCTACGAGCAGTACTTC.

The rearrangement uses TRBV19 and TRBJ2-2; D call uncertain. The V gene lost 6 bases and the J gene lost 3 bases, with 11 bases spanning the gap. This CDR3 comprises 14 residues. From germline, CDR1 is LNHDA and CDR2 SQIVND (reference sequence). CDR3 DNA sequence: TGTGCCAGTAGGACACATAGGGACACCGGGGAGCTGTTTTTT. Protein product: CASRTHRDTGELFF. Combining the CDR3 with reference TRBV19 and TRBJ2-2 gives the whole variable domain DGGITQSPKYLFRKEGQNVTLSCEQNLNHDAMYWYRQDPGQGLRLIYYSQIVNDFQKGDIAEGYSVSREKKESFPLTVTSAQKNPTAFYLCASRTHRDTGELFFGEGSRLTVL.

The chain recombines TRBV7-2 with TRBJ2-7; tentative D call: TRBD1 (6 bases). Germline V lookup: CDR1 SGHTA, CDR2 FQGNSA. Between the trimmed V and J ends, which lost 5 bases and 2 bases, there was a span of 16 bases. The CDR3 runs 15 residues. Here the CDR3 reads CASSITGNGPYEQYF. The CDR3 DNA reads TGTGCCAGCAGCATCACAGGGAACGGACCCTACGAGCAGTACTTC.

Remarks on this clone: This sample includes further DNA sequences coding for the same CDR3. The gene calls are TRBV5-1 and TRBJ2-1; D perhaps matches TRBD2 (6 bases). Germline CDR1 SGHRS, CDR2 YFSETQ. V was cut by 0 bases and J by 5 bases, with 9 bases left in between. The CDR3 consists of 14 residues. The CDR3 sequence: CASSLVLANNEQFF. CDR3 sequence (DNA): TGCGCCAGCAGCTTGGTGCTAGCGAACAATGAGCAGTTCTTC.

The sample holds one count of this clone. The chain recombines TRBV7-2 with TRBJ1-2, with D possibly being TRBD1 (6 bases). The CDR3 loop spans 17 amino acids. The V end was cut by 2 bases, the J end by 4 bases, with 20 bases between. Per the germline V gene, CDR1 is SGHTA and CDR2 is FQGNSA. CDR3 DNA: TGTGCCAGCAGCTTACCTTCTTTTGGGGGGGCGGGCTATGGCTACACCTTC. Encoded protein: CASSLPSFGGAGYGYTF.

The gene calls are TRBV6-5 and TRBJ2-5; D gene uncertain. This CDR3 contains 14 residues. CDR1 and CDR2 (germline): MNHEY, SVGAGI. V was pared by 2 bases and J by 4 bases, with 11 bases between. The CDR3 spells CASSYGVARETQYF. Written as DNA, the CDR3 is TGTGCCAGCAGTTACGGGGTAGCACGAGAGACCCAGTACTTC.

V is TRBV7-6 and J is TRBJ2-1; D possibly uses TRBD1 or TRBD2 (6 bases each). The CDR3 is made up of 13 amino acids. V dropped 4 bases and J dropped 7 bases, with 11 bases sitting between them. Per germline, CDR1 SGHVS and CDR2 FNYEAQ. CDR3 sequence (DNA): TGTGCCAGCAGCTCAAGAGGGGGGAATGAGCAGTTCTTC. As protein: CASSSRGGNEQFF.

The DNA for the CDR3 is TGTGCCAGCAGTCAATCCGTCGTACTAGCGGGAGGGCCGGGGGAGCAGTTCTTC. Its protein product is CASSQSVVLAGGPGEQFF. This chain joins TRBV9 and TRBJ2-1; TRBD2 matches 13 bases. CDR1 and CDR2 from the germline V gene are SGDLS and YYNGEE. V shed 5 bases, J shed 10 bases, and the junction held 18 bases outside the gene matches. The CDR3 extends over 18 amino acids.

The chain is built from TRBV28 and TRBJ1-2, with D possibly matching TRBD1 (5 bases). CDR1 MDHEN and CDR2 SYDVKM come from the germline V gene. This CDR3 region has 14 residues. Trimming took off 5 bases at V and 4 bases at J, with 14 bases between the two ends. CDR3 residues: CASSPGAIPYGYTF. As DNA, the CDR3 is TGTGCCAGCAGTCCCGGGGCCATTCCCTATGGCTACACCTTC.

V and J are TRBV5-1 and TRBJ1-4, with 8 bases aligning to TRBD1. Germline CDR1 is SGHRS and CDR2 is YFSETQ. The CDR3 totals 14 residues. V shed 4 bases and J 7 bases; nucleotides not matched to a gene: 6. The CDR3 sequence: CASSPDREGEKLFF. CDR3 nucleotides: TGCGCCAGCAGCCCGGACAGGGAGGGTGAAAAACTGTTTTTT.

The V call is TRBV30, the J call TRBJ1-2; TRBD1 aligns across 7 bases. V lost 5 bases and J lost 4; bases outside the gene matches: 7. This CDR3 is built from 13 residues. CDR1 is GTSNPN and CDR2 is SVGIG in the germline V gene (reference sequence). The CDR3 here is CAWDPGQRYGYTF. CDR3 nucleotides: TGTGCCTGGGACCCGGGACAGCGCTATGGCTACACCTTC.

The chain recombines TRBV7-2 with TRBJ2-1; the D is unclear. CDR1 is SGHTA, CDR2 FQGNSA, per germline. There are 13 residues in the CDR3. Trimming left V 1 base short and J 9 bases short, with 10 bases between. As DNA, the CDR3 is TGTGCCAGCAGCTTAGAAGCTGGTGGTGAGCAGTTCTTC. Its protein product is CASSLEAGGEQFF.

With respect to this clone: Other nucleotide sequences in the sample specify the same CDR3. CDR3: CASSYGQEAFF. CDR3 bases: TGTGCCAGCAGTTACGGGCAGGAGGCTTTCTTT. The chain is built from TRBV6-5 and TRBJ1-1, with unresolved D. Trimming took off 2 bases at V and 11 bases at J, with 9 bases between the two ends. This CDR3 has 11 residues. Germline V gene lookup returns CDR1 MNHEY and CDR2 SVGAGI.

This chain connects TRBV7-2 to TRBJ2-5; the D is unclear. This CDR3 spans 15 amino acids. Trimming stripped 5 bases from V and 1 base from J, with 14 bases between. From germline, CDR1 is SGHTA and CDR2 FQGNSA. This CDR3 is CASSARTEIQETQYF. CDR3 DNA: TGTGCCAGCAGCGCCCGAACAGAGATCCAAGAGACCCAGTACTTC. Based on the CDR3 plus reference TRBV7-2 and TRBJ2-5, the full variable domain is GAGVSQSPSNKVTEKGKDVELRCDPISGHTALYWYRQSLGQGLEFLIYFQGNSAPDKSGLPSDRFSAERTGGSVSTLTIQRTQQEDSAVYLCASSARTEIQETQYFGPGTRLLVL.

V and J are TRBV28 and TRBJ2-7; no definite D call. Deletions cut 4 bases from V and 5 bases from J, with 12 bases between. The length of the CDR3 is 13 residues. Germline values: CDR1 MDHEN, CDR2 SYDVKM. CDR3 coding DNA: TGTGCCAGCAGTTGGCCCCCGGCCCACGAGCAGTACTTC. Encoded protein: CASSWPPAHEQYF.

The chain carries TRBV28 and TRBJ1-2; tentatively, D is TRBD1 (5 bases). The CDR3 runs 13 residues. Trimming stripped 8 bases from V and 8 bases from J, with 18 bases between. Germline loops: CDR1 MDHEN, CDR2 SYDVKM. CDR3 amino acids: CASLSGGRRGYTF. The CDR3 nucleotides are TGTGCCAGCCTTTCGGGGGGTCGGAGAGGCTACACCTTC.

In DNA form, the CDR3 reads TGTGCCAGCAGTTACCGCGGGGACAGCACAGATACGCAGTATTTT. Its translation: CASSYRGDSTDTQYF. The chain links TRBV6-6 to TRBJ2-3, with D possibly matching TRBD2 (6 bases). The CDR3 runs to 15 residues. V lost 2 bases, J lost 0 bases, and 9 bases lay in between. Germline assignment: CDR1 MNHNY and CDR2 SVGAGI (reference sequence).

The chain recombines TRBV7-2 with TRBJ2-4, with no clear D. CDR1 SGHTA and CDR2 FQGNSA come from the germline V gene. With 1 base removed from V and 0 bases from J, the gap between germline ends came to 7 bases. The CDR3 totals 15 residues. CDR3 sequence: CASSLGLQAKNIQYF. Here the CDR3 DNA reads TGTGCCAGCAGCTTAGGCTTACAAGCCAAAAACATTCAGTACTTC.